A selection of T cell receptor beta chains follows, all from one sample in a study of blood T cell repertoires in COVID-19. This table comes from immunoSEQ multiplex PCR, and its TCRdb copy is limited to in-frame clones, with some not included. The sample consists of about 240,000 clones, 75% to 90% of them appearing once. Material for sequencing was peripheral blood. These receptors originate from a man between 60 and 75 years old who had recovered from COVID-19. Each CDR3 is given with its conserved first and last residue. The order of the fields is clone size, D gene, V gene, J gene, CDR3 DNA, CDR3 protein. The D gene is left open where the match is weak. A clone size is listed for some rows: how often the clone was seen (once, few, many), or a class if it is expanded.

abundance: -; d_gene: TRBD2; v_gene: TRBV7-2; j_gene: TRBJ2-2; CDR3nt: TGTGCCAGCAGCTCGCGGGGGGGCCGGACCGGGGAGCTGTTTTTT; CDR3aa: CASSSRGGRTGELFF
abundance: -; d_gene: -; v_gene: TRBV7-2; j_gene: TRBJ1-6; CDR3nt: TGTGCCAGCAGTTCGAGGGAGCCTTATTCACCCCTCCACTTT; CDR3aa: CASSSREPYSPLHF
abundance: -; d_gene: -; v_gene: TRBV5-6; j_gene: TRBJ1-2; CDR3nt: TGTGCCAGCAGCTCTCTGCGAGGGCAAGGCTACACCTTC; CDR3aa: CASSSLRGQGYTF
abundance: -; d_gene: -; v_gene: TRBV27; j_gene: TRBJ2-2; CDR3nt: TGTGCCAGCAGTTTAAGCGGGAACACCGGGGAGCTGTTTTTT; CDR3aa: CASSLSGNTGELFF
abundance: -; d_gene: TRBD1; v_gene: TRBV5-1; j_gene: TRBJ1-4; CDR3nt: TGCGCCAGCAGCTTGGCAGGGGGCGTCGCTAATGAAAAACTGTTTTTT; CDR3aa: CASSLAGGVANEKLFF
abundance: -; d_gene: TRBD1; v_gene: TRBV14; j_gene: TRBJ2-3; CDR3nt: TGTGCCAGCAGGGAGACAGGGCGCACAGATACGCAGTATTTT; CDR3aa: CASRETGRTDTQYF
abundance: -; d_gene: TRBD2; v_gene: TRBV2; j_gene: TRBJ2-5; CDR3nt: TGTGCCAGCAGTGAGGGAGCTAGCGGGGCCAAAGGAAAGACCCAGTACTTC; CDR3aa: CASSEGASGAKGKTQYF
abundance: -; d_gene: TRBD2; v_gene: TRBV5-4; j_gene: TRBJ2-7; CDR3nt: TGTGCCAGCAGCTCGGGACTAGCGGGGGCCAAAGGCTTATACGAGCAGTACTTC; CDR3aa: CASSSGLAGAKGLYEQYF
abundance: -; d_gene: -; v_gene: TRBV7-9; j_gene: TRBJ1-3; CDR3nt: TGTGCCAGCAGATCCCCCGTGAGCTCTGGAAACACCATATATTTT; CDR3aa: CASRSPVSSGNTIYF
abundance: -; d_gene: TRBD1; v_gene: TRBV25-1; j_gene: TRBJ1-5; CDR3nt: TGTGCCAGCAGAGGACAGGGAGACAATCAGCCCCAGCATTTT; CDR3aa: CASRGQGDNQPQHF
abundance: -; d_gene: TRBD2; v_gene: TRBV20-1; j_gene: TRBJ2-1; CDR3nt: TGCAGTGCTAGTAAGGCTGGACTAGCGGGGGGCCTCCTTAGACCCTATGAGCAGTTCTTC; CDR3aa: CSASKAGLAGGLLRPYEQFF
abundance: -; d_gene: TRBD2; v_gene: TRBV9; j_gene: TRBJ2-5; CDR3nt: TGTGCCAGCAGCGTAGGGGAAATTGGTCTAGCGGGGCTAGGGCAAGAGACCCAGTACTTC; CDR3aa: CASSVGEIGLAGLGQETQYF
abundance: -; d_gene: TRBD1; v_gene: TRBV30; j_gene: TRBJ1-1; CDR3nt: TGTGCCTGGGATACAGGGGGCGATGAAGCTTTCTTT; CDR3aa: CAWDTGGDEAFF
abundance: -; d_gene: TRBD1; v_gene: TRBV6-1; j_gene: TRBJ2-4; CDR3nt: TGTGCCAGCAGTGAGTTCGACAGGGGGGGGGCCAAAAACATTCAGTACTTC; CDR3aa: CASSEFDRGGAKNIQYF
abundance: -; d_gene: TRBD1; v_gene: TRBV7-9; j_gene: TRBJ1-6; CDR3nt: TGTGCCAGCAGCTCTTCCGGGACAGGGGGCTCTTCACCCCTCCACTTT; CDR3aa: CASSSSGTGGSSPLHF
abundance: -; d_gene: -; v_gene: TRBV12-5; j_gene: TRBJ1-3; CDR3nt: TGTGCTAGTGGTTTCGGGGGACCCGCAGGAAACACCATATATTTT; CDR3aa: CASGFGGPAGNTIYF
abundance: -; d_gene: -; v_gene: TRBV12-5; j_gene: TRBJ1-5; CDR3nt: TGTGCTAGTGGTTTGGTAACATATCAGCCCCAGCATTTT; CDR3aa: CASGLVTYQPQHF
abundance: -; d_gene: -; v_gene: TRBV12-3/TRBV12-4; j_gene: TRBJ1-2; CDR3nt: TGTGCCAGCAGTTTAAACAGATTCTATGGCTACACCTTC; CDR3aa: CASSLNRFYGYTF
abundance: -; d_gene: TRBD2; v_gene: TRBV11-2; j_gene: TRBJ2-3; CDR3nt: TGTGCCAGCAGCCCGCGGCGGGGGGGCGTCACAGATACGCAGTATTTT; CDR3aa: CASSPRRGGVTDTQYF
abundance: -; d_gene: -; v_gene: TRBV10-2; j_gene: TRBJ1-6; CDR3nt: TGCGCCAGCACTCGCAGGGATAATTCACCCCTCCACTTT; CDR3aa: CASTRRDNSPLHF
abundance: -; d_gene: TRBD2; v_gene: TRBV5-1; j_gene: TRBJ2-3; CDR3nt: TGCGCCAGCAGCCCAAGCGGGGGCACAGATACGCAGTATTTT; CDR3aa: CASSPSGGTDTQYF
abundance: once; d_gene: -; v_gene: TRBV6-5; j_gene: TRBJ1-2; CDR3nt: TGTGCCAGCAGTTCCAGGCGATACTATGGCTACACCTTC; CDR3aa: CASSSRRYYGYTF
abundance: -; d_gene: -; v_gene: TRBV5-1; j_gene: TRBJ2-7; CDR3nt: TGCGCCAGCAGGAACGGGATCTACGAGCAGTACTTC; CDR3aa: CASRNGIYEQYF
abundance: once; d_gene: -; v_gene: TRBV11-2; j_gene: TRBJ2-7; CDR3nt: TGTGCCAGCAGCTTATCGGGAGTTACCTACGAGCAGTACTTC; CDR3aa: CASSLSGVTYEQYF
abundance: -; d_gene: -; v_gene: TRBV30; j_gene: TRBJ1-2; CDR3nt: TGTGCCTGGAGTTATGGGGGCCCTTCTTATGGCTACACCTTC; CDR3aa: CAWSYGGPSYGYTF
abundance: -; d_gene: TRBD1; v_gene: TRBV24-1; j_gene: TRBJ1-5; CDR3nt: TGTGCCACCAGTGATTCTCACAGGGGATCCAATCAGCCCCAGCATTTT; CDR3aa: CATSDSHRGSNQPQHF
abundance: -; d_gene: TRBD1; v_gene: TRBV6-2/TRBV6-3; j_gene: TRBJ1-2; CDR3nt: TGTGCCAGCAGCCCGGCGGGACAGGGGTTTGGCTACACCTTC; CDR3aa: CASSPAGQGFGYTF
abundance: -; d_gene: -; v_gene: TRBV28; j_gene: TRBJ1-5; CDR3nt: TGTGCCAGCAGAGGGGTGGGCCAGCCCCAGCATTTT; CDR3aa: CASRGVGQPQHF
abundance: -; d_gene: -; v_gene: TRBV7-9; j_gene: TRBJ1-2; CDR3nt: TGTGCCAGCAGCCACACAGGGAACTATGGCTACACCTTC; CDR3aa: CASSHTGNYGYTF
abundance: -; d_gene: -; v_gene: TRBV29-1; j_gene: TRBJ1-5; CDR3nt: TGCAGCGTTGTAGTCTCCAAAAATCAGCCCCAGCATTTT; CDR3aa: CSVVVSKNQPQHF
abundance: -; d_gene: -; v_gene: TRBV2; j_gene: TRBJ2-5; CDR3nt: TGTGCCAGCAGTCGACTAGATGAGACCCAGTACTTC; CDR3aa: CASSRLDETQYF
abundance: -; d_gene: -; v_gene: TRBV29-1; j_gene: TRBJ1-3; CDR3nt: TGCAGCGTAGAACAGGGCTCTGGAAACACCATATATTTT; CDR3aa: CSVEQGSGNTIYF
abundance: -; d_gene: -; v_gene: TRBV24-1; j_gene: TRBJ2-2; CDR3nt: TGTGCCACCAGTGATTTGGTCCGCACCGGGGAGCTGTTTTTT; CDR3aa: CATSDLVRTGELFF
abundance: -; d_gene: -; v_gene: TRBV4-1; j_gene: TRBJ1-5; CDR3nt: TGCGCCAGCAGCCATGTTACGCAGAAGGGGCAGCCCCAGCATTTT; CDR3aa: CASSHVTQKGQPQHF
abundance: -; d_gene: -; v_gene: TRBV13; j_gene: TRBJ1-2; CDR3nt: TGTGCCAGCAGCATGGGCAGGGAATTCAACTATGGCTACACCTTC; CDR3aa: CASSMGREFNYGYTF
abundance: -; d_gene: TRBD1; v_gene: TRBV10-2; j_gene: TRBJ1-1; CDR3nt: TGCGCCAGTAATAAAGAGGGACAGGGGGCGATTGACACTGAAGCTTTCTTT; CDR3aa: CASNKEGQGAIDTEAFF
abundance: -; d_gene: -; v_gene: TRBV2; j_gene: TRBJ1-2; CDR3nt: TGTGCCAGCAGTGAGGAGGGCCGATATATCGGCTACACCTTC; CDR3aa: CASSEEGRYIGYTF
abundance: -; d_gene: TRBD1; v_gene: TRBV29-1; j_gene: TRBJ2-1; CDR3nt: TGCAGCGTCGATAAGACAGGGGCCCACAATGAGCAGTTCTTC; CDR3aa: CSVDKTGAHNEQFF
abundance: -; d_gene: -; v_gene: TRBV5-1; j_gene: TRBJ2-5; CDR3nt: TGCGCCAGCAGCTTGGCCCCCCCTGGGCTCCAAGAGACCCAGTACTTC; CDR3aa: CASSLAPPGLQETQYF
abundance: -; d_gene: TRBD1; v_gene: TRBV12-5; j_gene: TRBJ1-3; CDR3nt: TGTGCTAGTGGTTTGCCTCATCAGGGGGCGCCGGGTGGAAACACCATATATTTT; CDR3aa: CASGLPHQGAPGGNTIYF
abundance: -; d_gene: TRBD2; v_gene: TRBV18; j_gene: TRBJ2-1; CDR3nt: TGTGCCAGCTCACCAGAACGGGGGGCCTACAATGAGCAGTTCTTC; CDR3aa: CASSPERGAYNEQFF
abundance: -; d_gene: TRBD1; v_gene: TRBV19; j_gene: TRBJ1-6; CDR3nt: TGTGCCAGTAGTATGGACAGGGAGCATTCACCCCTCCACTTT; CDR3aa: CASSMDREHSPLHF
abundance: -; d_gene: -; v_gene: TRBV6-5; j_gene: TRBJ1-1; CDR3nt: TGTGCCAGCAGTTTATCCTACAGGGAGAGATACACTGAAGCTTTCTTT; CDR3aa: CASSLSYRERYTEAFF
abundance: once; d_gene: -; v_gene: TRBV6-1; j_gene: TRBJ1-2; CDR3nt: TGTGCCAGCAGTGAAGCGCTTCGCAGTTCCTATGGCTACACCTTC; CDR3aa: CASSEALRSSYGYTF
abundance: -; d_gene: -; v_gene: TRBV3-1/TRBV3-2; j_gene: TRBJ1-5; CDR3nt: TGTGCCAGCAGCCAAGGAGGGAATCAGCCCCAGCATTTT; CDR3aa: CASSQGGNQPQHF
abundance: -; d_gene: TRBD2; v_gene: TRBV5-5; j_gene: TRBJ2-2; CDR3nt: TGTGCCAGCAGCTTTGGCCCCCAGCGGGGCGTCGGGGAGCTGTTTTTT; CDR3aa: CASSFGPQRGVGELFF
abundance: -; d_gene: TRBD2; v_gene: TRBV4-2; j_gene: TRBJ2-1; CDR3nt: TGTGCCAGCAGCCAAGATGGGAGCGGGGGGGCCTACAATGAGCAGTTCTTC; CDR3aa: CASSQDGSGGAYNEQFF
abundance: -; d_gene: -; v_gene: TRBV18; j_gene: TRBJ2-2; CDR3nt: TGTGCCAGCTCACTGCAGGGGCTAAACACCGGGGAGCTGTTTTTT; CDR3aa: CASSLQGLNTGELFF
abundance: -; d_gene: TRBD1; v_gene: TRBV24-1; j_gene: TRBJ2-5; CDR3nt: TGTGCCACCAGTGACCCTGGACAGGGAGGTTCCTGGGAGACCCAGTACTTC; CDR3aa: CATSDPGQGGSWETQYF
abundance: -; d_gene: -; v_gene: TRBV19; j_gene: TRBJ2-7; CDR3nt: TGTGCCAGTAGTAGGACAGACTCCTACGAGCAGTACTTC; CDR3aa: CASSRTDSYEQYF
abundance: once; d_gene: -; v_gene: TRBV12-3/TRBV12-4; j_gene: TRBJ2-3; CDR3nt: TGTGCCAGCAGCCATACCGACAGAGATACGCAGTATTTT; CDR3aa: CASSHTDRDTQYF
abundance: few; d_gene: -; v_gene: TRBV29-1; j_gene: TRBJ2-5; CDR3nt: TGCAGCGTTACGACTCTAAAGGAGACCCAGTACTTC; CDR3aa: CSVTTLKETQYF
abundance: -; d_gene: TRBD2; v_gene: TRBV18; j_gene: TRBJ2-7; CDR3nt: TGTGCCAGTTCCGCGCGGGGGGGCAACGAGCAGTACTTC; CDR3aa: CASSARGGNEQYF
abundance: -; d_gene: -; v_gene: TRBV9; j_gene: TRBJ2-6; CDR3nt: TGTGCCAGCAGCGTACAGGGGGGCGGGGCCAACGTCCTGACTTTC; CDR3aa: CASSVQGGGANVLTF
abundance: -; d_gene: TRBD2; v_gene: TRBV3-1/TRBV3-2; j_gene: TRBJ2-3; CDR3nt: TGTGCCAGCAGCGACAACCCGGGACTAGCGGGGGGGCGCGGGCAGTATTTT; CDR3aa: CASSDNPGLAGGRGQYF
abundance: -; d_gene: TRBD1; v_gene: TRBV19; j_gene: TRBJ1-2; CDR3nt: TGTGCCAGTAGTTCGCCGGACAGGGCCTGGTATGGCTACACCTTC; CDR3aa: CASSSPDRAWYGYTF